The 2 T cell receptor beta chains presented below share a single source sample, sequenced in a study of blood T cells in healthy people across ages. For the second PCR, which ran for 7 to 11 cycles, a sample-barcoded 5' primer and a J-beta primer mix were used. TCRdb redid the calling of the 5' RACE reads with MiXCR, one entry per CDR3 protein. The sample records about 970,000 distinct CDR3 sequences, 51% being singletons. The sample comprised blood. All receptors come from a woman aged 60-70 years in good health.

This clonotype has just a few counts. V and J are TRBV9 and TRBJ2-5; 10 bases match TRBD1. Looked up from germline, CDR1 is SGDLS and CDR2 is YYNGEE. The CDR3 spans 14 residues. Unmatched junction bases numbered 6, after V lost 4 bases and J lost 6 bases. The DNA of the CDR3 is TGTGCCAGCAGCCAGACAGGGGGCGGGCAGACCCAGTACTTC. This codes for CASSQTGGGQTQYF.

The chain is built from TRBV9 and TRBJ2-5; 8 bases fit TRBD1. From germline, CDR1 is SGDLS and CDR2 YYNGEE. CDR3 length: 15 residues. The J segment lost 7 bases and the V segment lost 0 bases, leaving 8 bases of the junction unmatched. The chain's CDR3 is CASSVGQGLWGTQYF. As DNA, the CDR3 is TGTGCCAGCAGCGTAGGACAGGGGCTCTGGGGGACCCAGTACTTC.